The 19 T cell receptor beta chains presented below share a single source sample, sequenced in a study of blood T cells in healthy people across ages. The use of a sample-barcoded 5' primer and a J-beta primer mix characterized a second PCR of 7 to 11 cycles. MiXCR, applied by TCRdb to the 5' RACE reads, yields one record per CDR3 protein. The table lists about 1.1 million distinct CDR3 sequences, 35% to 40% of them singletons, with approximately 14% in the top ten. Source material: blood. The receptors originated from a man aged 18 to 30 in good health.

The chain carries TRBV4-3 and TRBJ2-5; a weak D match, TRBD2 (7 bases). The CDR3 sequence is 15 residues long. V lost 2 bases, J lost 11 bases, and 21 bases lay in between. Germline assignment: CDR1 LGHNA and CDR2 YSLEER. CDR3 nucleotide sequence: TGCGCCAGCAGCCAAAGGTGGGGGGGCGACAATGAGCAGTACTTC. Its translation is CASSQRWGGDNEQYF.

The chain has TRBV7-9 and TRBJ1-2; D is ambiguous. Per the germline V gene, CDR1 is SEHNR and CDR2 is FQNEAQ (reference sequence). This CDR3 contains 15 residues. V lost 5 bases, J lost 4 bases, and 17 bases lay in between. DNA for the CDR3: TGTGCCAGCAGCCTCGGTGGGGTCCCCCCCTATGGCTACACCTTC. Protein sequence: CASSLGGVPPYGYTF.

The gene calls are TRBV30 and TRBJ2-7; 7 positions match TRBD1. CDR1 and CDR2 from the germline V gene are GTSNPN and SVGIG (reference sequence). CDR3 length: 11 amino acids. The V gene end was trimmed by 3 bases and the J gene end by 11 bases; junction bases not matched to a gene: 7. CDR3 amino acids: CAWSPGGQKYF. For the CDR3, the DNA is TGTGCCTGGAGCCCTGGGGGACAGAAGTACTTC. Filled out from reference TRBV30 and TRBJ2-7, the complete variable domain reads SQTIHQWPATLVQPVGSPLSLECTVEGTSNPNLYWYRQAAGRGLQLLFYSVGIGQISSEVPQNLSASRPQDRQFILSSKKLLLSDSGFYLCAWSPGGQKYFGPGTRLTVT.

The CDR3 nucleotides read TGCAGTGCTAGAGCAGCCAGAAGAAAACTGTTTTTT. It translates to CSARAARRKLFF. The chain is built from TRBV20-1 and TRBJ1-4, with no clear D. V lost 1 base, J lost 10 bases, and 10 bases lay in between. Germline CDR1 is DFQATT and CDR2 is SNEGSKA (reference sequence). The CDR3 is 12 amino acids.

The CDR3 loop reads CASSRRTDPYGYTF. CDR3 bases: TGTGCCAGCTCACGCCGGACAGATCCTTATGGCTACACCTTC. The chain has TRBV6-2 or TRBV6-3 and TRBJ1-2, with D possibly TRBD1 on 6 matching bases. Germline V gene lookup returns CDR1 MNHEY and CDR2 SVGEGT. V shed 8 bases and J shed 5 bases, with 18 bases lying between them. The CDR3 totals 14 residues.

This clonotype was counted between two and nine times. V is TRBV10-3 and J is TRBJ2-5; 9 nucleotides line up with TRBD1. The assigned J gene may be wrong: the sequence end matches TRBJ2-7 better. The CDR3 runs to 14 residues. CDR1 and CDR2 from the germline V gene are ENHRY and SYGVKD. The CDR3 sequence: CAISGDRERYEQYF. The DNA of the CDR3 is TGTGCCATCAGTGGGGACAGGGAACGATACGAGCAGTACTTC.

This chain joins TRBV20-1 and TRBJ1-4; D remains ambiguous. Trimming left V 0 bases short and J 6 bases short, with 11 bases between. From germline, CDR1 is DFQATT and CDR2 SNEGSKA (reference sequence). This CDR3 is built from 14 residues. The CDR3 protein is CSAREREKDEKLFF. The CDR3 nucleotides are TGCAGTGCTAGAGAACGAGAGAAGGATGAAAAACTGTTTTTT.

V usage is TRBV9 and J usage is TRBJ1-4; D gene ambiguous. CDR3 length equals 12 residues. Germline values: CDR1 SGDLS, CDR2 YYNGEE. Between the trimmed V and J ends, which lost 2 bases and 12 bases, there was a span of 11 bases. Here the CDR3 DNA reads TGTGCCAGCAGCGTCTCTGGGTCTGAACTGTTTTTT. Residues: CASSVSGSELFF. The variable domain in full, completed from reference TRBV9 and TRBJ1-4, reads DSGVTQTPKHLITATGQRVTLRCSPRSGDLSVYWYQQSLDQGLQFLIQYYNGEERAKGNILERFSAQQFPDLHSELNLSSLELGDSALYFCASSVSGSELFFGSGTQLSVL.

Note on this clonotype: Without the conserved terminal phenylalanine or tryptophan, this CDR3 likely stems from a read error. The V gene is TRBV27, the J gene TRBJ1-2; tentative D call: TRBD1 (5 bases). Germline V gene sequence: CDR1 MNHEY, CDR2 SMNVEV (reference sequence). Deletions cut 2 bases from V and 4 bases from J, with 8 bases between. This CDR3 has 13 amino acids. CDR3 DNA sequence: TGTGCCAGCAGTTTAGGGACTGGCTATGGCTACACCGTC. The encoded protein is CASSLGTGYGYTV.

The chain links TRBV7-6 to TRBJ2-3; D ambiguous. CDR3 length: 14 residues. CDR1 is SGHVS, CDR2 FNYEAQ, per germline. Between the trimmed V and J ends, which lost 6 bases and 3 bases, there was a span of 13 bases. CDR3 DNA sequence: TGTGCCAGCAGTGCGAGTCAAGGGACAGATACGCAGTATTTT. This sequence encodes CASSASQGTDTQYF.

This clonotype was counted between two and nine times. The genes are TRBV2 and TRBJ1-2; 10 bases are shared with TRBD1. Germline values: CDR1 SNHLY, CDR2 FYNNEI. The CDR3 has 14 residues. After removal of 6 bases from V and 2 bases from J, the junction contained 3 bases not matched to a gene. CDR3 protein: CASRWGQGNYGYTF. CDR3 in DNA: TGTGCCAGCAGGTGGGGACAGGGGAACTATGGCTACACCTTC.

This chain connects TRBV15 to TRBJ1-1, with D perhaps TRBD1 (6 bases). Trimming stripped 1 base from V and 7 bases from J, with 7 bases between. The CDR3 loop spans 12 amino acids. Germline V lookup: CDR1 LNHNV, CDR2 YYDKDF (reference sequence). The CDR3 DNA sequence: TGTGCCACCAGCAGAGTACAGGGTGAAGCTTTCTTT. It yields the protein CATSRVQGEAFF.

The J gene is TRBJ1-1, the V gene TRBV10-3; D perhaps matches TRBD1 (5 bases). Trimming stripped 8 bases from V and 2 bases from J, with 15 bases between. Germline V CDR1 and CDR2: ENHRY, SYGVKD. The CDR3 is made up of 14 amino acids. The chain's CDR3 is CAIGSTEKNTEAFF. The CDR3 coding sequence is TGTGCCATCGGTTCGACAGAGAAAAACACTGAAGCTTTCTTT.

Of note for this clonotype: This may arise from a read error, as a much more abundant clone is one base away. The chain joins TRBV7-9 to TRBJ2-7; D is possibly TRBD1 (5 bases). The CDR3 covers 13 residues. Trimming took off 2 bases at V and 5 bases at J, with 10 bases between the two ends. The germline V gene has CDR1 SEHNR and CDR2 FQNEAQ (reference sequence). In nucleotides, the CDR3 is TGTGCCAGCAGCTTAACATTGGGGCACGAGCAGTACTTC. It codes for CASSLTLGHEQYF.

This clonotype has just a few counts. The chain recombines TRBV6-6 with TRBJ2-1, with a possible D match to TRBD1 (5 bases). This CDR3 is 16 amino acids long. Trimming removed 0 bases from V and 5 bases from J, with 14 bases in between. Germline assignment: CDR1 MNHNY and CDR2 SVGAGI (reference sequence). CDR3 sequence: CASSYSMGRVNNEQFF. For the CDR3, the DNA is TGTGCCAGCAGTTACTCGATGGGCAGGGTGAACAATGAGCAGTTCTTC.

This chain joins TRBV7-9 and TRBJ1-6, with D maybe TRBD1 (5 bases). CDR3 size: 17 residues. Looked up from germline, CDR1 is SEHNR and CDR2 is FQNEAQ (reference sequence). Deletions cut 3 bases from V and 10 bases from J, with 22 bases between. The CDR3 loop reads CASSFENTGGTGSPLHF. DNA of the CDR3: TGTGCCAGCAGCTTCGAAAATACGGGGGGAACCGGATCACCCCTCCACTTT.

In its sample, this clonotype was seen a few times. V usage is TRBV6-6 and J usage is TRBJ1-5, with D possibly being TRBD1 (5 bases). V was cut by 0 bases and J by 0 bases, with 12 bases left in between. Germline CDR1 reads MNHNY; CDR2 reads SVGAGI (reference sequence). This CDR3 region has 17 residues. The CDR3 DNA sequence: TGTGCCAGCAGTTACTCGATCTCCAGGGATAGCAATCAGCCCCAGCATTTT. Amino acids: CASSYSISRDSNQPQHF.

The chain recombines TRBV4-3 with TRBJ2-1, with 12 bases matching TRBD2. This CDR3 spans 16 amino acids. The ends lost 2 bases at V and 7 bases at J; junction bases unmatched: 6. CDR1 LGHNA and CDR2 YSLEER come from the germline V gene. CDR3 bases: TGCGCCAGCAGCCAACCTACTAGCGGGGGGCCTAATGAGCAGTTCTTC. The encoded protein is CASSQPTSGGPNEQFF.

The chain recombines TRBV27 with TRBJ1-2, with D maybe TRBD1 (6 bases). The ends were cut back, 4 bases at V and 3 bases at J, with 15 bases in the middle. The V gene's germline CDR1 is MNHEY and CDR2 SMNVEV (reference sequence). The CDR3 is made up of 15 amino acids. CDR3 nucleotide sequence: TGTGCCAGCAGTTCTATGACAGGAGTTGACTATGGCTACACCTTC. This sequence encodes CASSSMTGVDYGYTF.